This is a list of T cell receptor beta chains from one sample in a study of glioma-infiltrating T cells. TCRdb reanalysed the multiplex PCR reads using MiXCR and keeps one entry per CDR3 protein. Of 150,000 or so distinct CDR3 sequences detected, approximately 40% appear once; the ten largest clones hold roughly 20%. Sequenced material: glioma tissue, nonneoplastic brain tissue, or PBMCs (not recorded which). Receptors originate from a human donor with low-grade glioma or glioblastoma, undergoing nonglioma brain surgery, or in good health (not recorded which). Both conserved end residues are part of each CDR3. The order of the fields is J gene, V gene, clone size, D gene, CDR3 protein, CDR3 DNA. D genes are given only for firm matches. Expanded clones get a size class; other rows say once, few or many, or leave the size out.

j_call: TRBJ1-5
v_call: TRBV19
clone_size: NA
d_call: TRBD1
cdr3_aa: CASTKGGAGNQPQHF
cdr3_nt: TGTGCCAGTACCAAAGGGGGCGCGGGCAATCAGCCCCAGCATTTT

j_call: TRBJ2-1
v_call: TRBV6-5
clone_size: few
d_call: TRBD2
cdr3_aa: CASMRERENPYNEQFF
cdr3_nt: TGTGCCAGCATGAGGGAGCGGGAGAACCCCTACAATGAGCAGTTCTTC

j_call: TRBJ1-5
v_call: TRBV2
clone_size: NA
d_call: NA
cdr3_aa: CASSEALNQPQHF
cdr3_nt: TGTGCCAGCAGTGAAGCGCTCAATCAGCCCCAGCATTTT

j_call: TRBJ2-3
v_call: TRBV15
clone_size: NA
d_call: NA
cdr3_aa: CATSRAGISTDTQYF
cdr3_nt: TGTGCCACCAGCAGGGCGGGGATTAGCACAGATACGCAGTATTTT

j_call: TRBJ1-1
v_call: TRBV28
clone_size: NA
d_call: NA
cdr3_aa: CASSSRPTGNTEAFF
cdr3_nt: TGTGCCAGCAGTTCCCGCCCGACAGGGAACACTGAAGCTTTCTTT

j_call: TRBJ1-5
v_call: TRBV20-1
clone_size: few
d_call: NA
cdr3_aa: CSARGAIGNQPQHF
cdr3_nt: TGCAGTGCTAGAGGGGCGATAGGCAATCAGCCCCAGCATTTT

j_call: TRBJ1-2
v_call: TRBV20-1
clone_size: NA
d_call: NA
cdr3_aa: CSARNEAYGYTF
cdr3_nt: TGCAGTGCCCGAAACGAAGCTTATGGCTACACCTTC

j_call: TRBJ2-3
v_call: TRBV28
clone_size: NA
d_call: TRBD1
cdr3_aa: CASSSSGTGQSDTQYF
cdr3_nt: TGTGCCAGCAGTTCGTCCGGGACAGGGCAGTCAGATACGCAGTATTTT

j_call: TRBJ2-5
v_call: TRBV20-1
clone_size: few
d_call: TRBD2
cdr3_aa: CSAMRTSGQETQYF
cdr3_nt: TGCAGTGCTATGAGAACTAGCGGACAAGAGACCCAGTACTTC

j_call: TRBJ2-1
v_call: TRBV7-9
clone_size: NA
d_call: NA
cdr3_aa: CASSFTDNEQFF
cdr3_nt: TGTGCCAGCAGCTTCACCGACAATGAGCAGTTCTTC

j_call: TRBJ1-2
v_call: TRBV3-1
clone_size: once
d_call: NA
cdr3_aa: CASSQVNTGHGYTF
cdr3_nt: TGTGCCAGCAGCCAAGTTAACACAGGCCATGGCTACACCTTC

j_call: TRBJ1-1
v_call: TRBV19
clone_size: NA
d_call: NA
cdr3_aa: CASNNQGGVNTEAFF
cdr3_nt: TGTGCCAGTAATAACCAGGGTGGTGTGAACACTGAAGCTTTCTTT

j_call: TRBJ2-5
v_call: TRBV7-6
clone_size: NA
d_call: NA
cdr3_aa: CASSLGQGLSIQETQYF
cdr3_nt: TGTGCCAGCAGCTTAGGACAGGGACTGTCGATCCAAGAGACCCAGTACTTC

j_call: TRBJ2-1
v_call: TRBV4-1
clone_size: NA
d_call: NA
cdr3_aa: CASSSRRNVGEQFF
cdr3_nt: TGCGCCAGCAGCTCCCGGAGGAACGTTGGGGAGCAGTTCTTC

j_call: TRBJ2-7
v_call: TRBV27
clone_size: few
d_call: TRBD2
cdr3_aa: CAIRAGGSPEQYF
cdr3_nt: TGTGCCATTCGGGCGGGAGGGAGTCCCGAGCAGTACTTC

j_call: TRBJ2-3
v_call: TRBV7-3
clone_size: few
d_call: NA
cdr3_aa: CASSRNERDTQYF
cdr3_nt: TGTGCCAGCAGCCGAAACGAGCGAGATACGCAGTATTTT

j_call: TRBJ2-3
v_call: TRBV6-5
clone_size: NA
d_call: TRBD2
cdr3_aa: CASSYASGRSTDTQYF
cdr3_nt: TGTGCCAGCAGTTACGCTAGCGGGAGGAGCACAGATACGCAGTATTTT

j_call: TRBJ2-2
v_call: TRBV20-1
clone_size: NA
d_call: TRBD1
cdr3_aa: CSVKTGGSTGELFF
cdr3_nt: TGCAGTGTTAAGACAGGGGGAAGCACCGGGGAGCTGTTTTTT

j_call: TRBJ2-7
v_call: TRBV6-1
clone_size: NA
d_call: NA
cdr3_aa: CASSEAPHVRTYEQYF
cdr3_nt: TGTGCCAGCAGTGAAGCGCCGCATGTCAGGACCTACGAGCAGTACTTC

j_call: TRBJ1-2
v_call: TRBV20-1
clone_size: few
d_call: TRBD1
cdr3_aa: CSASAGTDYGYTF
cdr3_nt: TGCAGTGCTAGCGCCGGGACAGATTATGGCTACACCTTC

j_call: TRBJ2-3
v_call: TRBV11-2
clone_size: NA
d_call: NA
cdr3_aa: CASSPGHPTDTQYF
cdr3_nt: TGTGCCAGCAGCCCCGGACACCCCACAGATACGCAGTATTTT

j_call: TRBJ2-1
v_call: TRBV19
clone_size: NA
d_call: TRBD2
cdr3_aa: CASSSGTSGRNEQFF
cdr3_nt: TGTGCCAGTAGTTCCGGGACTAGCGGGCGCAATGAGCAGTTCTTC

j_call: TRBJ2-1
v_call: TRBV15
clone_size: NA
d_call: NA
cdr3_aa: CATSGYPGTSGNEQFF
cdr3_nt: TGTGCCACCAGCGGGTACCCCGGGACCTCCGGCAATGAGCAGTTCTTC

j_call: TRBJ2-5
v_call: TRBV7-8
clone_size: NA
d_call: NA
cdr3_aa: CASSSQDRQETQYF
cdr3_nt: TGTGCCAGCAGCTCGCAGGACCGGCAAGAGACCCAGTACTTC